This note documents a single T cell receptor beta chain sequence. The sample is drawn from a study of neurological immune-mediated disorders. Germline V gene sequence: CDR1 SQVTM, CDR2 ANQGSEA. This CDR3 has 14 amino acids. With 0 bases clipped from V and 4 bases from J, the junction kept 5 bases outside the gene matches. One entry per CDR3 protein, called by TCRdb with MiXCR from the 5' RACE reads. The sample includes 25,000 to 35,000 distinct CDR3 sequences, about 1.6% of them seen just once. The genes are TRBV29-1 and TRBJ1-2; 7 bases align to TRBD1. This clonotype was sampled from a woman aged 30 to 39 with multiple sclerosis. The sample was PBMCs. Written as DNA, the CDR3 is TGCAGCGTTGAAGATCAGGGACAGCTCTATGGCTACACCTTC. Translated: CSVEDQGQLYGYTF. Based on the CDR3 plus reference TRBV29-1 and TRBJ1-2, the full variable domain is SAVISQKPSRDICQRGTSLTIQCQVDSQVTMMFWYRQQPGQSLTLIATANQGSEATYESGFVIDKFPISRPNLTFSTLTVSNMSPEDSSIYLCSVEDQGQLYGYTFGSGTRLTVV.